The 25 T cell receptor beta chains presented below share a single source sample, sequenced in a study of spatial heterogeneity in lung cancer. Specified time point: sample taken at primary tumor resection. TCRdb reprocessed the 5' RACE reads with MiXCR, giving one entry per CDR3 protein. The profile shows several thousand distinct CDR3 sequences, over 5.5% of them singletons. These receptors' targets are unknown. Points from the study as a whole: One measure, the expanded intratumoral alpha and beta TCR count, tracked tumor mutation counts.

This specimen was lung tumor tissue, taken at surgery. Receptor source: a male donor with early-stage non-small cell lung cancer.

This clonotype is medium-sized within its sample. CDR3 nucleotide sequence: TGTGCCAGCAGTTTGGATATCGGGGGGGCATTAGTCGAGCAGTACTTC. It specifies CASSLDIGGALVEQYF. This chain uses TRBV28 with TRBJ2-7; the match to TRBD2 covers 8 bases. The CDR3 covers 16 residues. CDR1 and CDR2 (germline): MDHEN, SYDVKM. J was trimmed by 6 bases and V by 3 bases; bases with no gene match: 13.

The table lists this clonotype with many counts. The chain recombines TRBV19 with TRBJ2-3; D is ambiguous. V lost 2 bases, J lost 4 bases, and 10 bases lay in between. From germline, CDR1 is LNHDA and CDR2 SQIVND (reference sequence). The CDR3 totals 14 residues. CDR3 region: CASSISVSADTQYF. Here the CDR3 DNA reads TGTGCCAGTAGTATATCGGTCTCCGCAGATACGCAGTATTTT.

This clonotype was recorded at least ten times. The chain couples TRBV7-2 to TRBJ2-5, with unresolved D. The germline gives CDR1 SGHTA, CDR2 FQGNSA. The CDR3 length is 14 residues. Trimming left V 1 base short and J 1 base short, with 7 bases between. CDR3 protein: CASSLGGTQETQYF. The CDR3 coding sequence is TGTGCCAGCAGCTTAGGTGGAACCCAAGAGACCCAGTACTTC.

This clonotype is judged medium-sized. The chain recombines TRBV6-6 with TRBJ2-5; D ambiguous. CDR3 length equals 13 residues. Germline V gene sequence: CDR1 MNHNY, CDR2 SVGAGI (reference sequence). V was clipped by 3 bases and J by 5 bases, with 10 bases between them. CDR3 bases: TGTGCCAGCAGTTATTCGAGCAAGGAGACCCAGTACTTC. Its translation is CASSYSSKETQYF.

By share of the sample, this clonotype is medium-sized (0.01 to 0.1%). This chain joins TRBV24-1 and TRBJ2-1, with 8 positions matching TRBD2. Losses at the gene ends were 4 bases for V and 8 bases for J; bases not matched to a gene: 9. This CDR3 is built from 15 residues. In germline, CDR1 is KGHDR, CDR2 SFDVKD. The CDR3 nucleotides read TGTGCCACCAGTGACACCGGGACTAGAGAGGATGAGCAGTTCTTC. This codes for CATSDTGTREDEQFF.

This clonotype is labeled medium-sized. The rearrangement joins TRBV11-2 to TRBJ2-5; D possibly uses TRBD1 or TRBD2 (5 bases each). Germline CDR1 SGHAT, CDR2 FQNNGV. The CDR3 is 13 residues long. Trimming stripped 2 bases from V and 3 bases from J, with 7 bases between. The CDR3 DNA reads TGTGCCAGCAGCTTATGGGGGAAAGAGACCCAGTACTTC. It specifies CASSLWGKETQYF.

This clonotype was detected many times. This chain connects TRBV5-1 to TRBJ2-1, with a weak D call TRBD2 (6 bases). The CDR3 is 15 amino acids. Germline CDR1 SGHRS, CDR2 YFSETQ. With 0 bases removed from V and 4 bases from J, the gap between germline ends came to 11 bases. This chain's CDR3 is CASSLAGREYNEQFF. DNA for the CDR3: TGCGCCAGCAGCTTGGCTGGCCGGGAGTACAATGAGCAGTTCTTC. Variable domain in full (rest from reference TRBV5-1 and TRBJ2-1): KAGVTQTPRYLIKTRGQQVTLSCSPISGHRSVSWYQQTPGQGLQFLFEYFSETQRNKGNFPGRFSGRQFSNSRSEMNVSTLELGDSALYLCASSLAGREYNEQFFGPGTRLTVL.

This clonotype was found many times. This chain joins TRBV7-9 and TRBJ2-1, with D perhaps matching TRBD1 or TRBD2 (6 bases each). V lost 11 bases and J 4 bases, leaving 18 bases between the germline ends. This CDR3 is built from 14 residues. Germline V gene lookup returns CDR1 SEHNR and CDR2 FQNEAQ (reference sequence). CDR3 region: CALSSGGSYNEQFF. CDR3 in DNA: TGTGCCCTTTCGTCCGGGGGCAGTTACAATGAGCAGTTCTTC.

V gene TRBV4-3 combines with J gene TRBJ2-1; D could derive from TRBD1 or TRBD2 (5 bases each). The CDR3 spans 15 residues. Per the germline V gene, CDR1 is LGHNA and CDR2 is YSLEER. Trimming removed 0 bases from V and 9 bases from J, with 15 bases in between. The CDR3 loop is CASSQDPRGRGEQFF. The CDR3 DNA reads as TGCGCCAGCAGCCAAGATCCCCGGGGACGGGGTGAGCAGTTCTTC.

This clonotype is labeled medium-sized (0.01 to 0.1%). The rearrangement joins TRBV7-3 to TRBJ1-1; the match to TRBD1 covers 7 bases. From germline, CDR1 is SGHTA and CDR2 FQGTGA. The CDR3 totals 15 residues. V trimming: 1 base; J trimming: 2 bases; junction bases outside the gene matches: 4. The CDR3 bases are TGTGCCAGCAGCTTAATGGGAGGGGGCAACACTGAAGCTTTCTTT. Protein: CASSLMGGGNTEAFF.

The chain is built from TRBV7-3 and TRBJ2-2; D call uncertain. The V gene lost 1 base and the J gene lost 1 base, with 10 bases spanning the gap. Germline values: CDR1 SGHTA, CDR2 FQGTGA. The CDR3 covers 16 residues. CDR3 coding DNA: TGTGCCAGCAGCTTAAGTAAGGTGGTGAACACCGGGGAGCTGTTTTTT. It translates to CASSLSKVVNTGELFF.

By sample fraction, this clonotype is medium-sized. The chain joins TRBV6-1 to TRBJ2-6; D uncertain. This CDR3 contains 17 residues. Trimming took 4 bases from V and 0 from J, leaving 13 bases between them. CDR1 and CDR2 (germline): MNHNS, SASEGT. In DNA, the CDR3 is TGTGCCAGCAGTGTCCGGGTTACCAGCTCTGGGGCCAACGTCCTGACTTTC. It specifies CASSVRVTSSGANVLTF.

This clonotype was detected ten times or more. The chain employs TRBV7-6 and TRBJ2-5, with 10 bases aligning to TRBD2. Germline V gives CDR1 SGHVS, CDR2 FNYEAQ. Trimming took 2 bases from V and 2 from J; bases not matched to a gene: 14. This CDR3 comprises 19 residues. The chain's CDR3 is CASSLLLALAGALQETQYF. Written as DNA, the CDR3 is TGTGCCAGCAGCTTATTACTGGCCCTAGCGGGGGCGCTGCAAGAGACCCAGTACTTC.

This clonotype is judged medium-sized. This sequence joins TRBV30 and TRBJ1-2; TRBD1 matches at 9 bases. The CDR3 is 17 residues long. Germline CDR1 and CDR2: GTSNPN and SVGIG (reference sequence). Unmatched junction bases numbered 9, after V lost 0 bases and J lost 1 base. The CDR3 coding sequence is TGTGCCTGGAGTGTACGAGGACAGGGGATTCGTAACTATGGCTACACCTTC. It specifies CAWSVRGQGIRNYGYTF.

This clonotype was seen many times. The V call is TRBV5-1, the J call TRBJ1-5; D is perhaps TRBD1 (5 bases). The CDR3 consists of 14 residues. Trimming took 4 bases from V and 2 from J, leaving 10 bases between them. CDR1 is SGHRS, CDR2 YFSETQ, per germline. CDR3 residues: CASSQGSGNQPQHF. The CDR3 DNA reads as TGCGCCAGCAGCCAGGGTTCGGGCAATCAGCCCCAGCATTTT.

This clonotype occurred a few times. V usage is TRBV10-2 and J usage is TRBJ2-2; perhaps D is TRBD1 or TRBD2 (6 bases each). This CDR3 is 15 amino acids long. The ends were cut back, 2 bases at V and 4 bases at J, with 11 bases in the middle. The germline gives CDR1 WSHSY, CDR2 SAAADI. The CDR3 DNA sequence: TGCGCCAGCAGTGAGAACGGGGGCGGCACCGGGGAGCTGTTTTTT. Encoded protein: CASSENGGGTGELFF.

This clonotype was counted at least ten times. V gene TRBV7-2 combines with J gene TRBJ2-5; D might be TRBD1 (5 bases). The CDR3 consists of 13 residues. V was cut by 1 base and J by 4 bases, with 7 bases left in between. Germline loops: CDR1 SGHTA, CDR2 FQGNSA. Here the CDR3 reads CASSLEDRETQYF. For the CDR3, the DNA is TGTGCCAGCAGCTTAGAAGACAGAGAGACCCAGTACTTC. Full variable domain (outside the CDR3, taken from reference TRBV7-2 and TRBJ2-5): GAGVSQSPSNKVTEKGKDVELRCDPISGHTALYWYRQSLGQGLEFLIYFQGNSAPDKSGLPSDRFSAERTGGSVSTLTIQRTQQEDSAVYLCASSLEDRETQYFGPGTRLLVL.

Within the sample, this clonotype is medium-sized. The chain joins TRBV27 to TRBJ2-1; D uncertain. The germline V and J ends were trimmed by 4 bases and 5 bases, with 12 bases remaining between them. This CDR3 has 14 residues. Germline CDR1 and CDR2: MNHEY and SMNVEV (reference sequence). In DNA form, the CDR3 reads TGTGCCAGCAGTTCGGCGAACCCAGACAATGAGCAGTTCTTC. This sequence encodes CASSSANPDNEQFF.

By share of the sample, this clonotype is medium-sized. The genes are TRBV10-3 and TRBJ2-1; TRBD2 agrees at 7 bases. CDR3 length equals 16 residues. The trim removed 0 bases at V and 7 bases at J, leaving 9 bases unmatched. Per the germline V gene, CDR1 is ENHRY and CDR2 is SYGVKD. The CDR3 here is CAISESLAGDWNEQFF. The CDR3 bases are TGTGCCATCAGTGAGTCTCTGGCGGGAGACTGGAATGAGCAGTTCTTC.

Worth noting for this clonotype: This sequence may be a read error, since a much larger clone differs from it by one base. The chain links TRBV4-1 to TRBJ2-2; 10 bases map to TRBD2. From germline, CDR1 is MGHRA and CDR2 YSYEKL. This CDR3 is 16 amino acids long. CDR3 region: CTSSPLAGVGTGELFF. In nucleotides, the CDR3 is TGCACCAGCAGCCCCCTAGCGGGAGTAGGCACCGGGGAGCTGTTTTTT.

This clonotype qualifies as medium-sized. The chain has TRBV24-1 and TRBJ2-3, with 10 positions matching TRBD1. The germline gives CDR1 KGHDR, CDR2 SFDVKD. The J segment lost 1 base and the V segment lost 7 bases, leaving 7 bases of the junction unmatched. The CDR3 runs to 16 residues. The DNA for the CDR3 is TGTGCCACCAGATCATCCGGGACAGGGGGCACAGATACGCAGTATTTT. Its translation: CATRSSGTGGTDTQYF.

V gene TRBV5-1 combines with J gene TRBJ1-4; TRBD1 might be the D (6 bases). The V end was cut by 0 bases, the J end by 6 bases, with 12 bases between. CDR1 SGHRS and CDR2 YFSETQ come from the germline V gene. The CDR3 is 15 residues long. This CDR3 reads CASSLGQGHDEKLFF. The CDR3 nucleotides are TGCGCCAGCAGCTTGGGTCAGGGGCACGATGAAAAACTGTTTTTT.

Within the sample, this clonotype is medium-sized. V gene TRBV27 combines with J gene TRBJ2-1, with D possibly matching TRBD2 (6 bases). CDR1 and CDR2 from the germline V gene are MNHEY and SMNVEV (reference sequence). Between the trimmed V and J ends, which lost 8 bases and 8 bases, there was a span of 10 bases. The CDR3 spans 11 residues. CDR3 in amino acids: CASRGWDEQFF. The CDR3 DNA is TGTGCCAGCCGGGGGTGGGATGAGCAGTTCTTC.

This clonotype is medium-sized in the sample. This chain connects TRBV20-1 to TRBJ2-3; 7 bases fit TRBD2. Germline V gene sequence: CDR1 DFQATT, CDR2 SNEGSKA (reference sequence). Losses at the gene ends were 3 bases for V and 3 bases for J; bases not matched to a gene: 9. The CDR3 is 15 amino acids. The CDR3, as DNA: TGCAGTGCTAGTCATCGCGGGAGAGCGACAGATACGCAGTATTTT. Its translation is CSASHRGRATDTQYF.

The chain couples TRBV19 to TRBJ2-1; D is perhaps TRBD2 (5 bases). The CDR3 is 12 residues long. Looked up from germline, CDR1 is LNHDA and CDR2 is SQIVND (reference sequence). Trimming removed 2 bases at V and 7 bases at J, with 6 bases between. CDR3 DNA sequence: TGTGCCAGTAGTATACGAGGGAATGAGCAGTTCTTC. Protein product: CASSIRGNEQFF. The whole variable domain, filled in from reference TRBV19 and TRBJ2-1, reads DGGITQSPKYLFRKEGQNVTLSCEQNLNHDAMYWYRQDPGQGLRLIYYSQIVNDFQKGDIAEGYSVSREKKESFPLTVTSAQKNPTAFYLCASSIRGNEQFFGPGTRLTVL.